This TCR beta chain emerged from a study of CD8+ T cells in alopecia areata. Study context: Percent of scalp involved defined treated patients' severity scores.

There are a few counts of this clone. Its specificity is not known. Study results and limitations: Resident alphabeta T cells of normal skin are also sequenced in scalp samples.

Extraction of RNA preceded its reverse transcription into cDNA, which served as the sequencing template. Measured with immunoSEQ multiplex PCR; TCRdb has only the in-frame clones, and not every one. The table lists approximately 180,000 clones, 58% of them singletons. The treatment here: oral pan-JAK inhibitor, 5-10 mg twice daily. This CDR3 region has 13 residues. Per the germline V gene, CDR1 is GTSNPN and CDR2 is SVGIG (reference sequence). V was cut by 5 bases and J by 4 bases, with 14 bases left in between. Source: CD4+ T cells sorted from blood, taken at approximately week 56, from a patient treated with tofacitinib. The rearrangement joins TRBV30 to TRBJ1-2; D remains unclear. This TCR was recovered from a human donor with alopecia areata. The CDR3 loop reads CAWSAERFYGYTF. CDR3 nucleotide sequence: TGTGCCTGGTCGGCAGAACGATTCTATGGCTACACCTTC.